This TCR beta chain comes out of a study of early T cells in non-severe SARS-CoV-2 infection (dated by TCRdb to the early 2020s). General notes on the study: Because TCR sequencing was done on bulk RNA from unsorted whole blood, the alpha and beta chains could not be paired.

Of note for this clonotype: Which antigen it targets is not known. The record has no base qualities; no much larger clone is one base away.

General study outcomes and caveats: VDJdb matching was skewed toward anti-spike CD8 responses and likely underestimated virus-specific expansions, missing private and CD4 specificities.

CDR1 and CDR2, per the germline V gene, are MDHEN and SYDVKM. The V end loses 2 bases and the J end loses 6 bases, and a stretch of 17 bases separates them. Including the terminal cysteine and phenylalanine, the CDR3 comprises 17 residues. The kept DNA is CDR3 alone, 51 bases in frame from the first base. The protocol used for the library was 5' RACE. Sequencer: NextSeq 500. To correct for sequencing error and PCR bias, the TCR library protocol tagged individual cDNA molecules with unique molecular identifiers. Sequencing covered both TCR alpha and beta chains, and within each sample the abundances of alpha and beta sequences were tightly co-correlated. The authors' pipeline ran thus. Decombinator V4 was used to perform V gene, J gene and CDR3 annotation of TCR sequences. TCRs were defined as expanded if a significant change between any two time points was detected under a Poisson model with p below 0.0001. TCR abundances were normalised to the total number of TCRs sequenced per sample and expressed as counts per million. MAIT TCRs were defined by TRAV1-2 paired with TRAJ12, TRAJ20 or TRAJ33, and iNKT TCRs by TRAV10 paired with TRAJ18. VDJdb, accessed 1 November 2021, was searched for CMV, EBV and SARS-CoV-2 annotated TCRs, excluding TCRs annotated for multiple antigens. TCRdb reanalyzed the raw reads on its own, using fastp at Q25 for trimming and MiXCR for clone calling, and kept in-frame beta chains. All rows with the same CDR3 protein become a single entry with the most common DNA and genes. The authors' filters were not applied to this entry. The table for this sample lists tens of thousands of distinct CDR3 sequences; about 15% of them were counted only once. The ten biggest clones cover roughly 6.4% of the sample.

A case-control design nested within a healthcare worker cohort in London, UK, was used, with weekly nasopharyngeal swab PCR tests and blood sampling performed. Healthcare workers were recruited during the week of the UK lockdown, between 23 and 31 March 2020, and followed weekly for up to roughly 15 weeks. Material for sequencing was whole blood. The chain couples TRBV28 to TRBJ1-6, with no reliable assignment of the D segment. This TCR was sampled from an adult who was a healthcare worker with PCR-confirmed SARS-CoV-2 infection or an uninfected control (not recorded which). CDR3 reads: CASSLTSNLGGNSPLHF. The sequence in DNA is TGTGCCAGCAGTTTAACAAGCAATCTTGGCGGTAATTCACCCCTCCACTTT.